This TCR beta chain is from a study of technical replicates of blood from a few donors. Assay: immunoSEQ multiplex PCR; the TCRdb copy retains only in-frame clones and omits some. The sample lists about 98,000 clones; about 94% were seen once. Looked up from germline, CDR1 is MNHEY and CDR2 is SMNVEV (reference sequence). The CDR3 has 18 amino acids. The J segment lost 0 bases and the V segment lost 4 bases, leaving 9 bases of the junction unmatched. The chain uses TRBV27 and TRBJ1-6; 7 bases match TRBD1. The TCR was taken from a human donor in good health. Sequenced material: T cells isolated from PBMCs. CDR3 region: CASSSGTVVYSYNSPLHF. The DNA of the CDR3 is TGTGCCAGCAGTTCAGGGACAGTGGTATACTCCTATAATTCACCCCTCCACTTT.